A single sample is the source of the 5 T cell receptor beta chains below, sequenced in a study of CD8+CD57+ T cells in acquired aplastic anemia. Profiling that covered TCR beta VDJ and CDR3 relied on genomic DNA as its template. TCRdb used MiXCR to reprocess the reads, holding one entry per CDR3 protein. This sample has approximately 470,000 distinct CDR3 sequences, with approximately 32% found just once. Patients sequenced had flow cytometry evidence of CD8+CD57+ cell expansion. Sequencing was done on a sample of sorted CD4+, CD8+, or CD8+CD57+ T cells (not recorded which) from PBMCs. These receptors originate from a human donor with aplastic anemia.

The J gene is TRBJ2-7, the V gene TRBV9; D might be TRBD1 (5 bases). Germline V CDR1 and CDR2: SGDLS, YYNGEE. CDR3 length: 12 amino acids. With 9 bases removed from V and 1 base from J, the gap between germline ends came to 11 bases. CDR3 in DNA: TGTGCCAACCCACAGGATTCCTACGAGCAGTACGTC. It is translated as CANPQDSYEQYV.

This clonotype was detected many times. The chain links TRBV5-5 to TRBJ2-3, with no clear D. This CDR3 is 15 amino acids long. V shed 1 base and J shed 2 bases, with 11 bases lying between them. The germline gives CDR1 SGHKS, CDR2 YYEKEE (reference sequence). CDR3 protein: CASSLYGVATDTQYF. The CDR3 region has the DNA TGTGCCAGCAGCTTGTATGGTGTGGCCACAGATACGCAGTATTTT.

The genes are TRBV29-1 and TRBJ1-5; TRBD1 matches 9 bases. Germline CDR1 and CDR2: SQVTM and ANQGSEA. Trimming cost V 4 bases and J 5 bases; bases outside gene matches: 6. CDR3 size: 14 residues. The CDR3 loop is CSVAGQGMDQPQHF. In nucleotides, the CDR3 is TGCAGCGTTGCTGGACAGGGGATGGATCAGCCCCAGCATTTT.

This clonotype was detected ten times or more. The chain uses TRBV20-1 and TRBJ2-7; tentatively, D is TRBD2 (6 bases). This CDR3 region has 12 residues. The ends were cut back, 2 bases at V and 2 bases at J, with 7 bases in the middle. Germline assignment: CDR1 DFQATT and CDR2 SNEGSKA (reference sequence). The CDR3 sequence is CSARSGAYEQYF. The CDR3, as DNA: TGCAGTGCTAGATCGGGGGCCTACGAGCAGTACTTC.

Concerning this clonotype: Just one base apart from a much larger clone, this may be a read error. This chain connects TRBV11-1 to TRBJ1-5; 10 nucleotides line up with TRBD1. CDR1 SGHAT and CDR2 FQDESV come from the germline V gene (reference sequence). The CDR3 contains 17 residues. Written as DNA, the CDR3 is TGTGGCAGTCCCGCCCACGGGGTAGGGGACAGGGGTGAGCCCCAGCATTTT. Its translation: CGSPAHGVGDRGEPQHF.